Each of the 19 T cell receptor beta chains below was sequenced from the same sample in a study of T-cell memory formation after mild COVID-19 (dated by TCRdb to the early 2020s). The library was obtained by 5' RACE. The listed sequencing device is Illumina NovaSeq 6000. TCRdb passed the public sequencing reads through fastp at Q25 and MiXCR, retaining productive beta sequences. Rows are unified per CDR3 protein, each entry keeping the most common DNA and genes. The sample records 170,000 or so distinct CDR3 sequences, about 22% of which are singletons. The biggest ten clones account for 23% of the sample. Sequenced input: PBMCs or a T cell subset sorted from them (not recorded which). These receptors all come from an adult woman who had mild COVID-19 (a few samples of this study predate the infection). The sample titles of this study are shuffled in the database, so cell type and time point are left out; the donor was told from shared clones.

As regards this clonotype: It may be a read error: a sequence one base away is much more abundant. This sequence joins TRBV11-1 and TRBJ2-7; TRBD2 matches at 7 bases. The germline V gene encodes CDR1 SGHAT and CDR2 FQDESV (reference sequence). The CDR3 covers 11 residues. J was trimmed by 3 bases and V by 8 bases; bases with no gene match: 1. This CDR3 reads CASREDYEQYF. In DNA form, the CDR3 reads TGTGCCAGCCGGGAGGACTACGAGCAGTACTTC.

In its sample, this clonotype was seen a few times. V usage is TRBV29-1 and J usage is TRBJ2-1; D gene ambiguous. V lost 0 bases to trimming and J lost 0 bases, with 6 bases between them. Germline V gives CDR1 SQVTM, CDR2 ANQGSEA. This CDR3 is built from 14 residues. CDR3 DNA sequence: TGCAGCGTTGAAGATGAAGTCTCCTACAATGAGCAGTTCTTC. Its protein is CSVEDEVSYNEQFF.

V and J are TRBV13 and TRBJ2-3; D tentatively fits TRBD1 or TRBD2 (5 bases each). The CDR3 spans 16 residues. V was pared by 5 bases and J by 1 base, with 16 bases between. Per germline, CDR1 PRHDT and CDR2 FYEKMQ (reference sequence). This CDR3 reads CASSVRENLRTDTQYF. CDR3 nucleotides: TGTGCCAGCAGCGTCAGGGAGAACCTTCGCACAGATACGCAGTATTTT.

The chain employs TRBV6-6 and TRBJ2-7, with unresolved D. Deletions cut 8 bases from V and 4 bases from J, with 9 bases between. CDR1 MNHNY and CDR2 SVGAGI come from the germline V gene (reference sequence). The CDR3 has 11 residues. CDR3 sequence reads: CASGVTYEQYF. The CDR3 DNA is TGTGCCAGCGGGGTTACGTACGAGCAGTACTTC.

V usage is TRBV29-1 and J usage is TRBJ1-1; the D gene is possibly TRBD1 (5 bases). V gave up 3 bases and J gave up 4 bases, with 9 bases separating them. The CDR3 contains 12 residues. Germline V gene data show CDR1 as SQVTM and CDR2 as ANQGSEA. CDR3 in amino acids: CSVEIGATEAFF. Here the CDR3 DNA reads TGCAGCGTTGAGATTGGGGCCACTGAAGCTTTCTTT.

CDR3 DNA: TGTGCCAGCAGTTACCCCGGCGTGGATACGCAGTATTTT. This translates into CASSYPGVDTQYF. The rearrangement uses TRBV6-5 and TRBJ2-3; no firm D call. Germline V lookup: CDR1 MNHEY, CDR2 SVGAGI. The CDR3 has 13 amino acids. V lost 2 bases and J lost 6, with 9 bases in between.

This chain joins TRBV6-5 and TRBJ2-4; 9 nucleotides match TRBD2. The junction had 10 bases not matched to a gene; V was cut back by 1 base and J by 0 bases. The CDR3 spans 19 residues. The germline V gene has CDR1 MNHEY and CDR2 SVGAGI. The CDR3 nucleotides are TGTGCCAGCAGTTACTACGCGAGCGGGGGGCCTCTAGCCAAAAACATTCAGTACTTC. This sequence encodes CASSYYASGGPLAKNIQYF.

Only a few counts were recorded for this clonotype. The V and J genes are TRBV7-6 and TRBJ2-3; 8 nucleotides match TRBD2. The germline V gene encodes CDR1 SGHVS and CDR2 FNYEAQ. V was clipped by 7 bases and J by 1 base; unmatched bases: 4. The CDR3 spans 14 residues. The CDR3 coding sequence is TGTGCCAGCACCGGGGGGGGGGGCACAGATACGCAGTATTTT. Translated, it gives CASTGGGGTDTQYF.

V and J are TRBV4-1 and TRBJ2-2, with a possible D match to TRBD2 (7 bases). Germline CDR1 reads MGHRA; CDR2 reads YSYEKL. The CDR3 length is 14 residues. The ends were cut back, 7 bases at V and 6 bases at J, with 15 bases in the middle. CDR3 DNA sequence: TGCGCCAGCAACCCCGGAGGGGGGGCCGGGGAGCTGTTTTTT. As protein: CASNPGGGAGELFF.

This clonotype has just a few counts. The chain employs TRBV5-1 and TRBJ1-4; possible D gene TRBD1, 6 bases. This CDR3 has 18 residues. Germline lookup yields CDR1 SGHRS and CDR2 YFSETQ. V lost 4 bases and J 0 bases, leaving 19 bases between the germline ends. Here the CDR3 DNA reads TGCGCCAGCAGCCCAGGGACGGCCGAGGGGGCAACTAATGAAAAACTGTTTTTT. It encodes CASSPGTAEGATNEKLFF.

There are a few counts of this clonotype. This sequence joins TRBV7-9 and TRBJ2-7, with a weak D call TRBD2 (5 bases). V lost 0 bases and J lost 5, with 5 bases in between. This CDR3 comprises 12 residues. From germline, CDR1 is SEHNR and CDR2 FQNEAQ (reference sequence). As DNA, the CDR3 is TGTGCCAGCAGCTTAGCGCGGGACGAGCAGTACTTC. Residues: CASSLARDEQYF. Filled out from reference TRBV7-9 and TRBJ2-7, the complete variable domain reads DTGVSQNPRHKITKRGQNVTFRCDPISEHNRLYWYRQTLGQGPEFLTYFQNEAQLEKSRLLSDRFSAERPKGSFSTLEIQRTEQGDSAMYLCASSLARDEQYFGPGTRLTVT.

The chain employs TRBV20-1 and TRBJ1-2, with 8 bases that match TRBD1. Germline V gene lookup returns CDR1 DFQATT and CDR2 SNEGSKA (reference sequence). V shed 0 bases and J 0 bases; nucleotides not matched to a gene: 3. The CDR3 loop spans 15 amino acids. CDR3 bases: TGCAGTGCTAGAGATAGGACAGGGACTAACTATGGCTACACCTTC. Translation gives CSARDRTGTNYGYTF.

The genes are TRBV29-1 and TRBJ1-1; D is uncertain. Germline V gene lookup returns CDR1 SQVTM and CDR2 ANQGSEA. V shed 3 bases and J shed 4 bases, with 12 bases lying between them. The CDR3 loop spans 13 amino acids. CDR3 nucleotides: TGCAGCGTTGAGGGCAACCTCTCCACTGAAGCTTTCTTT. This sequence encodes CSVEGNLSTEAFF.

This clonotype showed up just a few times. The chain uses TRBV7-2 and TRBJ2-3, with unresolved D. CDR1 and CDR2 (germline): SGHTA, FQGNSA. V lost 5 bases, J lost 5 bases, and 14 bases lay in between. The CDR3 runs to 14 residues. CDR3 sequence: CASSTHLSGDTQYF. The CDR3 DNA is TGTGCCAGCAGCACCCACCTCTCGGGAGATACGCAGTATTTT. Based on the CDR3 plus reference TRBV7-2 and TRBJ2-3, the full variable domain is GAGVSQSPSNKVTEKGKDVELRCDPISGHTALYWYRQSLGQGLEFLIYFQGNSAPDKSGLPSDRFSAERTGGSVSTLTIQRTQQEDSAVYLCASSTHLSGDTQYFGPGTRLTVL.

The chain uses TRBV3-1 and TRBJ2-1; D unclear. The V gene lost 5 bases and the J gene lost 0 bases, with 11 bases spanning the gap. This CDR3 contains 15 residues. Germline V gives CDR1 LGHDT, CDR2 YNNKEL (reference sequence). CDR3 residues: CASSSLRDSYNEQFF. The CDR3 bases are TGTGCCAGCAGCTCCCTGCGCGACTCCTACAATGAGCAGTTCTTC.

This clonotype was seen a few times. The chain recombines TRBV6-2 or TRBV6-3 with TRBJ1-1; D is unresolved. The CDR3 has 14 residues. V lost 6 bases, J lost 1 base, and 12 bases lay in between. CDR1 and CDR2 (germline): MNHEY, SVGEGT. The CDR3 DNA reads as TGTGCCAGCAGCCCCACCCCAGGGAACACTGAAGCTTTCTTT. Amino acids: CASSPTPGNTEAFF.

The V gene is TRBV29-1, the J gene TRBJ2-5; D is undetermined. The CDR3 covers 11 residues. Germline CDR1 and CDR2: SQVTM and ANQGSEA. Deletions cut 4 bases from V and 1 base from J, with 4 bases between. Here the CDR3 DNA reads TGCAGCGTTGGGACCCAAGAGACCCAGTACTTC. As protein: CSVGTQETQYF.

This clonotype turned up a few times. The chain carries TRBV10-3 and TRBJ2-7, with a tentative D call TRBD1 (6 bases). The CDR3 is 12 residues long. The germline CDR1 and CDR2 sequences are ENHRY and SYGVKD. With 10 bases removed from V and 4 bases from J, the gap between germline ends came to 14 bases. The CDR3 region has the DNA TGTGCCAACTCAGGGGCCGGTTACGAGCAGTACTTC. Amino acid sequence: CANSGAGYEQYF.

This clonotype was observed a few times. The chain uses TRBV4-3 and TRBJ1-1; 9 bases fit TRBD1. J lost 1 base, V lost 3 bases, and 3 bases had no gene match. There are 15 residues in the CDR3. Germline loops: CDR1 LGHNA, CDR2 YSLEER. In nucleotides, the CDR3 is TGCGCCAGCAGCCACGTGACAGGGGGGAACACTGAAGCTTTCTTT. Its protein is CASSHVTGGNTEAFF.